The subject of this entry is one T cell receptor (beta chain). The target antigen is unknown. The sample is drawn from a study of CD8 T cells in ankylosing spondylitis. Findings and caveats of the study: Reactive arthritis synovial fluid and blood previously showed some of these motif variants. What seemed typical of ankylosing spondylitis blood was a TCR beta motif built from eight highly homologous variants.

Per germline, CDR1 SGHDN and CDR2 FVKESK. The V gene end was trimmed by 5 bases and the J gene end by 7 bases; junction bases not matched to a gene: 10. CDR3 length: 14 residues. Quantitative barcoded 5'-RACE was used to prepare TCR beta libraries. Using its own MiXCR run on the 5' RACE reads, TCRdb lists one record per CDR3 protein. The data contain around 770,000 distinct CDR3 sequences, over 9.5% of them seen just once; the ten biggest clones take up under 0.6%. The chain recombines TRBV14 with TRBJ1-1, with 7 nucleotides matching TRBD1. Sequencing was performed on blood, either unsorted or a sorted T cell fraction (not recorded which). The TCR comes from a male donor with ankylosing spondylitis. The CDR3, as DNA: TGTGCCAGCAGCGTAACCCGGGACAGTAATGAAGCTTTCTTT. Translation gives CASSVTRDSNEAFF.